A selection of T cell receptor beta chains follows, all from one sample in a study of blood T cell repertoires in COVID-19. The method was immunoSEQ multiplex PCR; TCRdb's version includes in-frame clones alone and lacks a portion of them. The repertoire includes around 330,000 clones, about 91% of them detected once, and approximately 1.6% sits in the top ten. Sequenced sample: peripheral blood. These receptors came from a woman aged 25-40 years with COVID-19, enrolled during active disease. The conserved cysteine and the conserved F or W are not part of the CDR3 here.

TRBV6-1	TRBJ2-3	ASSDDGTESDTQY
TRBV27	TRBJ1-2	ASSLKGGGGYGYT
TRBV6-5	TRBJ2-3	ASSYYSRTDTQY
TRBV5-4	TRBJ2-2	ASRRDRNTGELF
TRBV7-9	TRBJ2-1	ASSFGGDNEQF
TRBV7-2	TRBJ2-7	ASSDVKGQGSYEQY
TRBV28	TRBJ1-2	ASTDTNSKWGGYT
TRBV7-9	TRBJ2-5	ASSLAPTAGGGETQY
TRBV11-3	TRBJ2-1	ASSLVFRDRLYNEQF
TRBV6-5	TRBJ1-1	ASSSGGGMNTEAF
TRBV4-1	TRBJ1-4	ASSQGGGPEDAKLF
TRBV9	TRBJ1-6	ASSVGGLVISPLH
TRBV5-6	TRBJ1-2	ASSPRQLTNYGYT
TRBV6-1	TRBJ2-7	ASSDAGTGDYEQY
TRBV27	TRBJ2-1	ASSLLKPGEQF
TRBV7-2	TRBJ2-1	ASSLQFEQF
TRBV12-3/TRBV12-4	TRBJ2-3	ASSFPGTDTQY
TRBV6-6	TRBJ1-6	ASSPGTNNSPLH
TRBV6-5	TRBJ2-3	ASSYGRGTNADTQY
TRBV29-1	TRBJ2-1	SVPGDSYNEQF
TRBV28	TRBJ2-2	ASTSLAGASTGELF
TRBV29-1	TRBJ2-2	SVEAWDRNTGELF
TRBV4-1	TRBJ2-2	ASSQASWTGDVGELF
TRBV19	TRBJ2-2	ASSAVGQATTGELF
TRBV21-1	TRBJ1-4	ASSKTQNHNRVRLKNEKLF
TRBV5-4	TRBJ1-2	ASSLGTSQGARGYT
TRBV7-9	TRBJ1-4	ASSEGQGNEKLF
TRBV19	TRBJ1-2	ASSIRFLTEDYGYT
TRBV5-6	TRBJ1-1	ASNPTGGLSNTEAF
TRBV18	TRBJ1-5	ASSPGTGNQPQH
TRBV11-3	TRBJ2-3	ASSLLGAIGTDTQY
TRBV18	TRBJ1-6	ASSPPHRENSPLH
TRBV5-1	TRBJ2-7	ASSWSISSYEQY
TRBV6-5	TRBJ1-2	ASSLYRGSNYGYT
TRBV5-1	TRBJ2-6	ASSPGGSGANVLT
TRBV4-2	TRBJ2-5	ASSQGGGEGETQY
TRBV9	TRBJ2-1	ASSVAGPGNEQF
TRBV12-3/TRBV12-4	TRBJ1-2	ASSLRQAGGYT
TRBV2	TRBJ1-2	VSGNYGYT
TRBV7-8	TRBJ1-2	ASSATVNYGYT
TRBV3-1/TRBV3-2	TRBJ1-1	ASSPSGLYWGVEVTEAF
TRBV7-6	TRBJ1-3	ASSHLDSRSGNTIY
TRBV11-2	TRBJ1-6	ASSLQRGGNSPLH
TRBV6-5	TRBJ2-7	ASSLDRGSSYEQY
TRBV15	TRBJ1-2	ATSRDFRGMGDNYGYT
TRBV6-6	TRBJ1-2	ASSYLWSDYGYT
TRBV2	TRBJ1-1	ASSEAGEGHTEAF
TRBV2	TRBJ1-6	ASMGDRGGNSPLH
TRBV2	TRBJ2-3	ASSEDGRGDTQY
TRBV6-5	TRBJ1-1	ASSYLEGAANTEAF
TRBV5-1	TRBJ2-2	ASSLTTGANTGELF
TRBV7-8	TRBJ1-3	ASVAGLGNTIY
TRBV6-4	TRBJ2-3	ASSDGLAGADTQY
TRBV4-2	TRBJ2-5	ASSRGGVQETQY
TRBV4-2	TRBJ1-2	ASSQAFGGANYGYT
TRBV14	TRBJ2-1	ASSPRPGLAGGQTKGNEQF
TRBV5-4	TRBJ2-3	ASSLGSGGADTQY
TRBV28	TRBJ1-5	ASSLTLDRVDNQPQH
TRBV6-4	TRBJ2-1	ASSDSAGGEQF